The rows below give T cell receptor beta chains drawn from one sample of a study of Graves' ophthalmopathy and Graves' hyperthyroidism. In TCRdb, the multiplex PCR reads were re-called with MiXCR into one record per CDR3 protein. This table holds 680,000 or so distinct CDR3 sequences, over 20% found once. Sequences were obtained from peripheral blood. Source of these receptors: a woman in her late teens or twenties with stable Graves' hyperthyroidism. Some clones in this sample may be carry-over from other donors' samples. Each CDR3 is given with its conserved first and last residue.

V,CDR3
TRBV15,CATSRPWKGGEQYF
TRBV12-3/TRBV12-4,CASTPTQGGYEQYF
TRBV6-1,CATRERYEQYF
TRBV4-1,CASSQETGGAYEQYF
TRBV29-1,CSVPGDTEAFF
TRBV20-1,CSARVGLSETQYF
TRBV20-1,CSASWDRGRGYGYTF
TRBV13,CASSPVQEGRYEQYF
TRBV7-9,CASSLVRSTYEQYF
TRBV28,CASSLLGGRSYEQYF
TRBV4-1,CASREAGFASYEQYF
TRBV30,CAWSGLRDTEAFF
TRBV12-3/TRBV12-4,CASSLWDIGLFTYEQYF
TRBV6-1,CASSEGLTWKRGYTF
TRBV20-1,CSARLAGVSEQYF
TRBV5-1,CASSLRAGNTEAFF
TRBV29-1,CSVDGGAGLEQYF
TRBV11-2,CASSRQVLPEAFF
TRBV11-2,CASSLDPLAGALRGHEQYF
TRBV20-1,CSARDPSGGRAKNIQYF
TRBV27,CASSLYGAVGNQPQHF
TRBV6-1,CASSPSLLNYGYTF
TRBV27,CASSPLATGELFF
TRBV20-1,CSARMVPLYGYTF
TRBV12-3/TRBV12-4,CASSFRGKGEQYF
TRBV12-3/TRBV12-4,CASSRGTGEQYF
TRBV28,CASRSHSGGALTLTYEQYF
TRBV14,CASSRGDYSPETQYF
TRBV28,CASSPHFGTAMSEQYF
TRBV7-6,CASSLAEGAGETQYF
TRBV12-3/TRBV12-4,CASTKTDRPQETQYF
TRBV12-5,CASGPGFQGNQPQHF
TRBV29-1,CSGTGVKETQYF
TRBV12-3/TRBV12-4,CASSSNPRPLSYEQYF
TRBV7-8,CASSLTSGTVEQYF
TRBV18,CASSNGAWEQYF
TRBV10-3,CAISDPVQGAYGELFF
TRBV6-1,CASTSFRVGTEAFF
TRBV30,CAWSATVFNQPQHF
TRBV20-1,CSATASNTEAFF
TRBV12-3/TRBV12-4,CASSNPVQGGNTIYF
TRBV9,CASSVAEGTFDGYTF
TRBV27,CASSLFGEGYEQYF
TRBV12-3/TRBV12-4,CASSASPGPSNQPQHF
TRBV15,CATSREHGLSSYDQYF
TRBV4-1,CASSQVRRSSYEQYF
TRBV29-1,CSVEGKGVRDYEQYF
TRBV7-2,CASSLMNRGPSQAFF
TRBV2,CASMRLAGALHF
TRBV15,CATSRAQGSNYGYTF